The clone carrying this TCR beta chain was seen only a few times. Its antigen is not known. Everyone who gave samples was a healthy Caucasian. This sample stems from a study of identical twins. The CDR3 sequence is 12 residues long. Trimming stripped 6 bases from V and 5 bases from J, with 8 bases between. Template switching created a universal primer site, and the cDNA included unique molecular identifiers. TCRdb itself ran the 5' RACE reads through MiXCR, one entry per CDR3 protein. The sample carries fewer than 550,000 distinct CDR3 sequences, roughly 15% recorded once. The study, taken as a whole, reports: Excess sharing between twins was weaker in beta out-of-frame sequences. Invariant cells of the MAIT and iNKT types might have partly distorted the zero-insertion analyses.

These sequences were also reported in another study, on yellow fever vaccine responses in identical twins.

The rearrangement uses TRBV12-3 or TRBV12-4 and TRBJ2-1, with D possibly TRBD2 on 5 matching bases. The source material was CD4+ T cells sorted from blood. The source is a woman younger than 35 in good health. The CDR3 DNA reads as TGTGCCAGCAGCGTGCGGGACAATGAGCAGTTCTTC. Translating gives CASSVRDNEQFF.